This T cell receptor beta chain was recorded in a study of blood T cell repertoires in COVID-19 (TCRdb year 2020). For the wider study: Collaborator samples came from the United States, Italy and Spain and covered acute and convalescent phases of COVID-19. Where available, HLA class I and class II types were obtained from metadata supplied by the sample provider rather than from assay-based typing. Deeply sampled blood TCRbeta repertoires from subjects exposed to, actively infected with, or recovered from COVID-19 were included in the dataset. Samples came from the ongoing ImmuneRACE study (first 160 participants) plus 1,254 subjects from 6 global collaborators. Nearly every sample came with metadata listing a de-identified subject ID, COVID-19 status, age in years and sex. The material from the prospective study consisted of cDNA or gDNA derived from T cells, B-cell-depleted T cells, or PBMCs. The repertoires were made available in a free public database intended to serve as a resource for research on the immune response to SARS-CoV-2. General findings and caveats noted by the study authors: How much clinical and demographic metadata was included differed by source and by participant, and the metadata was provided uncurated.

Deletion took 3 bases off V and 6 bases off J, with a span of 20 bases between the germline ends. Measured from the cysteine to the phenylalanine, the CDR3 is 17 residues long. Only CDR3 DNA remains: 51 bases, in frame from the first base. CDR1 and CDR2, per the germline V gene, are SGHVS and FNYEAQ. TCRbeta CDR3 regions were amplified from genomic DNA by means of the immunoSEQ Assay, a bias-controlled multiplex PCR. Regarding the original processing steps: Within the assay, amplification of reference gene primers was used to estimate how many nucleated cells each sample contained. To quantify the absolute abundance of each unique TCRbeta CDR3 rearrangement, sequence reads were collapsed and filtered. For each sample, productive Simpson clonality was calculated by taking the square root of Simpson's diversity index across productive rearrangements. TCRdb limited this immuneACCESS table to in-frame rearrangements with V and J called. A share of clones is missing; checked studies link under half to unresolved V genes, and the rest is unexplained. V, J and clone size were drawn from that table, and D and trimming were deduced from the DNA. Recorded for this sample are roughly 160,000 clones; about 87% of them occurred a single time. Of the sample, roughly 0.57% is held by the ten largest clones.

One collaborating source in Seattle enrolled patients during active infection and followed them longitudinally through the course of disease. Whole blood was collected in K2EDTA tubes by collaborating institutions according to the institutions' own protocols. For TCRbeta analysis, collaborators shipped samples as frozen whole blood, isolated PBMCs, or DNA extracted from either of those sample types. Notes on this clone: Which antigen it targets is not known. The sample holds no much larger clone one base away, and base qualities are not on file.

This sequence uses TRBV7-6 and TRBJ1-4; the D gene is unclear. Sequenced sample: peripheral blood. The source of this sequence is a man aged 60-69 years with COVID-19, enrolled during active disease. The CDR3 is CASSLGSFGKGDEKLFF. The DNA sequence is TGTGCCAGCAGCTTGGGGTCGTTCGGGAAAGGTGATGAAAAACTGTTTTTT.